The 28 T cell receptor beta chains below all came from one sample that was sequenced in a study of T cell changes during pregnancy in multiple sclerosis. Sequencing was performed with immunoSEQ multiplex PCR; in TCRdb, only in-frame clones are kept and a portion is missing. The data show tens of thousands of clones, around 93% seen once. Sequences were derived from CD8+ T cells from peripheral blood mononuclear cells, sampled in the second trimester of pregnancy. These receptor sequences come from a female donor with multiple sclerosis, enrolled in a pregnancy study.

The chain recombines TRBV14 with TRBJ2-3; TRBD2 might be the D (6 bases). V was clipped by 3 bases and J by 1 base, with 17 bases between them. CDR1 is SGHDN and CDR2 is FVKESK in the germline V gene. The CDR3 runs 17 residues. For the CDR3, the DNA is TGTGCCAGCAGCCACGTGTGGGACTCTTACGGCACAGATACGCAGTATTTT. This codes for CASSHVWDSYGTDTQYF.

The J gene is TRBJ2-1, the V gene TRBV10-3; 7 bases map to TRBD2. With V trimmed by 4 bases and J by 6 bases, 9 bases remained unmatched. Per the germline V gene, CDR1 is ENHRY and CDR2 is SYGVKD. The CDR3 sequence is 15 residues long. The CDR3 region is CAISGEGTNLNEQFF. The DNA for the CDR3 is TGTGCCATCAGTGGGGAGGGGACTAACCTCAATGAGCAGTTCTTC.

The genes are TRBV5-5 and TRBJ1-6; 7 bases line up with TRBD1. The V gene's germline CDR1 is SGHKS and CDR2 YYEKEE (reference sequence). Losses at the gene ends were 7 bases for V and 5 bases for J; bases not matched to a gene: 9. The CDR3 totals 15 residues. CDR3 DNA sequence: TGTGCCAGCGGCGAGGGGGCGACCCATAATTCACCCCTCCACTTT. Its translation: CASGEGATHNSPLHF.

The V call is TRBV27, the J call TRBJ2-2; TRBD1 agrees at 8 bases. V lost 5 bases, J lost 6 bases, and 8 bases stayed unmatched. CDR3 length equals 15 residues. CDR1 and CDR2 from the germline V gene are MNHEY and SMNVEV (reference sequence). CDR3 nucleotides: TGTGCCAGCAGTACCCAGGGGGCTCCCCCCGGGGAGCTGTTTTTT. Its translation: CASSTQGAPPGELFF.

The CDR3 sequence is CASSVAQETYNEQFF. The CDR3 region has the DNA TGTGCCAGCAGCGTAGCACAGGAAACCTACAATGAGCAGTTCTTC. The rearrangement joins TRBV9 to TRBJ2-1, with D tentatively TRBD1 (5 bases). This CDR3 spans 15 amino acids. Germline V lookup: CDR1 SGDLS, CDR2 YYNGEE. Trimming left V 0 bases short and J 2 bases short, with 9 bases between.

The J gene is TRBJ2-2, the V gene TRBV5-1; 12 bases align to TRBD1. Trimming cost V 1 base and J 0 bases; bases outside gene matches: 4. Per germline, CDR1 SGHRS and CDR2 YFSETQ. The CDR3 runs to 18 residues. The CDR3 nucleotides are TGCGCCAGCAGCTTGAAAGGGACAGGGGGCCCGAACACCGGGGAGCTGTTTTTT. It translates to CASSLKGTGGPNTGELFF.

The chain combines TRBV10-3 with TRBJ2-7; D possibly corresponds to TRBD2 (5 bases). V lost 3 bases to trimming and J lost 4 bases, with 10 bases between them. Germline values: CDR1 ENHRY, CDR2 SYGVKD. This CDR3 region has 13 residues. In DNA, the CDR3 is TGTGCCATCAGTGACCCGGGAAGGTACGAGCAGTACTTC. Translating gives CAISDPGRYEQYF.

The V call is TRBV2, the J call TRBJ2-7; D is possibly TRBD2 (6 bases). Germline CDR1 reads SNHLY; CDR2 reads FYNNEI. The CDR3 is 13 residues long. V dropped 7 bases and J dropped 5 bases, with 15 bases sitting between them. The chain's CDR3 is CASTPREVHEQYF. The DNA of the CDR3 is TGTGCCAGCACCCCCAGGGAGGTCCACGAGCAGTACTTC. Full variable domain (remainder filled in from reference TRBV2 and TRBJ2-7): EPEVTQTPSHQVTQMGQEVILRCVPISNHLYFYWYRQILGQKVEFLVSFYNNEISEKSEIFDDQFSVERPDGSNFTLKIRSTKLEDSAMYFCASTPREVHEQYFGPGTRLTVT.

This clone was found a few times. V is TRBV13 and J is TRBJ2-7; TRBD1 agrees at 10 bases. Unmatched junction bases numbered 11, after V lost 5 bases and J lost 4 bases. Per germline, CDR1 PRHDT and CDR2 FYEKMQ (reference sequence). The CDR3 has 16 amino acids. The CDR3 DNA follows: TGTGCCAGCAGCAAAAGACAGGGGGCGTGGCCATACGAGCAGTACTTC. Its protein is CASSKRQGAWPYEQYF.

The chain has TRBV13 and TRBJ2-7, with 7 bases fitting TRBD1. V lost 5 bases and J lost 6; bases outside the gene matches: 7. The CDR3 totals 13 residues. Germline loops: CDR1 PRHDT, CDR2 FYEKMQ (reference sequence). The CDR3 DNA is TGTGCCAGCAGCATACGACAGGGCGGCGAGCAGTACTTC. It encodes CASSIRQGGEQYF.

The chain joins TRBV14 to TRBJ1-2; 10 bases line up with TRBD1. CDR1 is SGHDN and CDR2 is FVKESK in the germline V gene. The CDR3 sequence is 17 residues long. Trimming cost V 0 bases and J 0 bases; bases outside gene matches: 4. The CDR3 spells CASSQDSTGGPNYGYTF. The CDR3 region has the DNA TGTGCCAGCAGCCAAGATTCGACAGGGGGCCCTAACTATGGCTACACCTTC.

V is TRBV7-6 and J is TRBJ2-1, with 7 bases matching TRBD1. Trimming cost V 4 bases and J 0 bases; bases outside gene matches: 9. This CDR3 has 17 amino acids. Germline lookup yields CDR1 SGHVS and CDR2 FNYEAQ. CDR3 loop: CASSSSRDSISYNEQFF. In DNA, the CDR3 is TGTGCCAGCAGCTCGTCCCGGGACAGCATCTCCTACAATGAGCAGTTCTTC.

The V and J genes are TRBV4-1 and TRBJ2-1; D is unclear. Trimming took off 0 bases at V and 9 bases at J, with 18 bases between the two ends. The CDR3 extends over 16 amino acids. Germline assignment: CDR1 MGHRA and CDR2 YSYEKL. DNA of the CDR3: TGCGCCAGCAGCCAAGAAGAGGCCTCACCGATTGTTGAGCAGTTCTTC. Residues: CASSQEEASPIVEQFF.

This clone was seen once. The rearrangement joins TRBV7-9 to TRBJ2-7, with a possible D match to TRBD1 (6 bases). The CDR3 extends over 16 amino acids. Germline V lookup: CDR1 SEHNR, CDR2 FQNEAQ (reference sequence). Trimming took off 5 bases at V and 0 bases at J, with 17 bases between the two ends. In nucleotides, the CDR3 is TGTGCCAGCAGCCCCCTACAGGGTCCTAACTCCTACGAGCAGTACTTC. It is translated as CASSPLQGPNSYEQYF.

The chain recombines TRBV29-1 with TRBJ1-1; D is perhaps TRBD1 (6 bases). This CDR3 contains 14 residues. The V and J ends lost 6 bases and 2 bases respectively, with 16 bases between them. Germline V gene data show CDR1 as SQVTM and CDR2 as ANQGSEA. For the CDR3, the DNA is TGCAGCGTCGCCCAGAGACAGGACAACACTGAAGCTTTCTTT. Its translation: CSVAQRQDNTEAFF.

The gene calls are TRBV6-1 and TRBJ2-7; TRBD1 matches at 8 bases. Germline-derived CDR1 and CDR2 are MNHNS and SASEGT. This CDR3 is built from 13 residues. The V and J ends lost 6 bases and 1 base, in that order; junction bases with no gene match: 2. The chain's CDR3 is CASRTGGSYEQYF. The CDR3, as DNA: TGTGCCAGCAGAACAGGGGGGTCCTACGAGCAGTACTTC.

The CDR3 DNA follows: TGTGCCAGCAGTTTGGAGCTAGCGGGCCCCTCTGGGGCCAACGTCCTGACTTTC. Translated, it gives CASSLELAGPSGANVLTF. The rearrangement joins TRBV28 to TRBJ2-6, with TRBD2 matching 8 bases. V dropped 3 bases and J dropped 0; count of bases not matched to a gene: 7. The CDR3 contains 18 residues. Germline loops: CDR1 MDHEN, CDR2 SYDVKM.

The chain carries TRBV6-6 and TRBJ2-1, with 11 bases identical to TRBD1. The CDR3 contains 14 residues. CDR1 and CDR2 from the germline V gene are MNHNY and SVGAGI (reference sequence). Trimming at V came to 4 bases and at J to 6 bases, leaving 2 bases not matched to a gene. The CDR3 DNA is TGTGCCAGCAGTTCGGGGACAGGGGGCAATGAGCAGTTCTTC. Translated, it gives CASSSGTGGNEQFF.

The rearrangement joins TRBV6-1 to TRBJ2-7; D is perhaps TRBD1 (5 bases). Per the germline V gene, CDR1 is MNHNS and CDR2 is SASEGT. The CDR3 sequence is 14 residues long. V lost 4 bases and J 6 bases, leaving 16 bases between the germline ends. CDR3 in DNA: TGTGCCAGCAGTGGGAAGGGTTGGGGCGGCGAGCAGTACTTC. This codes for CASSGKGWGGEQYF.

This rearrangement joins TRBV2 to TRBJ2-7; no firm D call. This CDR3 has 11 residues. Trimming shortened V by 5 bases and J by 1 base, and 3 bases separated the two germline ends. Germline V gene lookup returns CDR1 SNHLY and CDR2 FYNNEI. The CDR3 DNA is TGTGCCAGCAGTACTTCCTACGAGCAGTACTTC. Translating gives CASSTSYEQYF.

This chain uses TRBV9 with TRBJ2-7, with D perhaps TRBD2 (6 bases). Trimming removed 0 bases at V and 5 bases at J, with 12 bases between. The CDR3 runs 14 residues. Per germline, CDR1 SGDLS and CDR2 YYNGEE. The CDR3, as DNA: TGTGCCAGCAGCGTAGGGAGGGGCTGGAACGAGCAGTACTTC. As protein: CASSVGRGWNEQYF.

The chain is built from TRBV19 and TRBJ1-4, with D perhaps TRBD1 (5 bases). V lost 2 bases to trimming and J lost 7 bases, with 11 bases between them. Looked up from germline, CDR1 is LNHDA and CDR2 is SQIVND (reference sequence). The CDR3 contains 14 residues. CDR3 amino acids: CASSITLRGEKLFF. CDR3 sequence (DNA): TGTGCCAGTAGTATAACATTAAGGGGTGAAAAACTGTTTTTT.

The V call is TRBV4-1, the J call TRBJ2-7; D is uncertain. Trimming cost V 4 bases and J 4 bases, with 11 bases left between them. The CDR3 sequence is 13 residues long. The germline gives CDR1 MGHRA, CDR2 YSYEKL. The CDR3: CASSPVGDYEQYF. The DNA of the CDR3 is TGCGCCAGCAGCCCAGTAGGAGATTACGAGCAGTACTTC.

The chain couples TRBV4-2 to TRBJ1-1; 7 bases are a match to TRBD1. The trim removed 8 bases at V and 1 base at J, leaving 10 bases unmatched. This CDR3 has 15 amino acids. The V gene's germline CDR1 is LGHNA and CDR2 YNFKEQ. The CDR3 DNA follows: TGTGCCAGCGAGATTCCGGGACAGACGAACACTGAAGCTTTCTTT. Its translation is CASEIPGQTNTEAFF.

The V gene is TRBV5-1, the J gene TRBJ2-7; unclear D gene. CDR3 size: 14 residues. Trimming took off 4 bases at V and 4 bases at J, with 15 bases between the two ends. CDR1 is SGHRS and CDR2 is YFSETQ in the germline V gene. This chain's CDR3 is CASSEDGLPYEQYF. CDR3 bases: TGCGCCAGCAGCGAGGATGGTCTACCTTACGAGCAGTACTTC.

This chain links TRBV21-1 with TRBJ1-2. TRBV21-1 is listed as a pseudogene. The CDR3 covers 18 residues. CDR3 protein: CASSRGESRSDRRYGYTF. The CDR3, as DNA: TGTGCCAGCAGCCGGGGAGAATCGCGGAGCGATAGACGCTATGGCTACACCTTC.

This chain links TRBV5-4 with TRBJ1-1; D is possibly TRBD1 (6 bases). The V gene's germline CDR1 is SGHNT and CDR2 YYREEE (reference sequence). This CDR3 contains 13 residues. V was pared by 2 bases and J by 1 base, with 6 bases between. CDR3 region: CASSLQGNTEAFF. CDR3 in DNA: TGTGCCAGCAGCTTACAGGGGAACACTGAAGCTTTCTTT.

The chain joins TRBV27 to TRBJ1-1; D is ambiguous. Per germline, CDR1 MNHEY and CDR2 SMNVEV (reference sequence). This CDR3 comprises 13 residues. Deletions cut 3 bases from V and 0 bases from J, with 5 bases between. The CDR3 reads CASSFLVNTEAFF. For the CDR3, the DNA is TGTGCCAGCAGTTTCTTAGTGAACACTGAAGCTTTCTTT.